The clone carrying this TCR beta chain has ten or more counts. Sorted naive CD8 T cells were those defined as CD8+CD4-CCR7+CD45RA+. This entry belongs to a study of molecular identifiers for immune sequencing clone quantification. The V end lost 1 base, the J end lost 7 bases, and 5 bases lay between the germline ends. Germline loops: CDR1 SGHDN, CDR2 FVKESK. This CDR3 has 12 residues. TCRdb reanalysed the PCR reads using MiXCR and keeps one entry per CDR3 protein. The profile shows tens of thousands of distinct CDR3 sequences, 19% of them singletons. This receptor was obtained from a human donor in good health. Some libraries in this study had Jurkat cell RNA spiked in. V usage is TRBV14 and J usage is TRBJ2-1; D not resolved. Sequenced sample: naive CD8+ T cells from blood, with Jurkat cell RNA spiked in. The sample's subset: FACS-sorted CD8+CD4-CCR7+CD45RA+ naive T cells. The CDR3 is CASSQVTNEQFF. CDR3 DNA: TGTGCCAGCAGCCAAGTAACGAATGAGCAGTTCTTC. Full variable domain (outside the CDR3, taken from reference TRBV14 and TRBJ2-1): EAGVTQFPSHSVIEKGQTVTLRCDPISGHDNLYWYRRVMGKEIKFLLHFVKESKQDESGMPNNRFLAERTGGTYSTLKVQPAELEDSGVYFCASSQVTNEQFFGPGTRLTVL.